Presented here are 11 T cell receptor beta chains from one specimen sequenced in a study of T cell responses to AZD1222 COVID-19 vaccine. Assay: immunoSEQ multiplex PCR; the TCRdb copy retains only in-frame clones and omits some. The sample contains over 95,000 clones, roughly 90% of which appear only once. The sequencing here drew on peripheral blood, taken on day 0 of AZD1222 vaccination. The source is an adult in good health.

The rearrangement joins TRBV5-1 to TRBJ1-5, with no clear D. Germline assignment: CDR1 SGHRS and CDR2 YFSETQ. The CDR3 loop spans 14 amino acids. V gave up 1 base and J gave up 7 bases, with 12 bases separating them. Here the CDR3 DNA reads TGCGCCAGCAGCTTGTATGGGTTGGGGCAGCCCCAGCATTTT. As protein: CASSLYGLGQPQHF.

V and J are TRBV20-1 and TRBJ1-1, with no clear D. Trimming pared 6 bases from V and 7 bases from J, leaving 12 bases between. The germline CDR1 and CDR2 sequences are DFQATT and SNEGSKA (reference sequence). The CDR3 spans 11 residues. The CDR3 DNA is TGCAGTGCCCACAGACGGCTTGAAGCTTTCTTT. Amino acids: CSAHRRLEAFF.

This clone was seen a few times. The rearrangement links TRBV24-1 to TRBJ2-2; no firm D call. Germline lookup yields CDR1 KGHDR and CDR2 SFDVKD. The V gene lost 5 bases and the J gene lost 0 bases, with 6 bases spanning the gap. This CDR3 region has 14 residues. The CDR3 region is CATSVAANTGELFF. CDR3 bases: TGTGCCACCAGTGTGGCAGCGAACACCGGGGAGCTGTTTTTT.

The chain recombines TRBV6-6 with TRBJ2-2; TRBD2 matches at 10 bases. The length of the CDR3 is 15 residues. V shed 7 bases, J shed 3 bases, and the junction held 5 bases outside the gene matches. The germline V gene has CDR1 MNHNY and CDR2 SVGAGI (reference sequence). Here the CDR3 reads CASTTSGGDTGELFF. In DNA, the CDR3 is TGTGCCAGCACTACAAGCGGGGGGGACACCGGGGAGCTGTTTTTT.

This sequence joins TRBV18 and TRBJ1-5; D remains unclear. Trimming shortened V by 4 bases and J by 5 bases, and 9 bases separated the two germline ends. This CDR3 is 13 amino acids long. In germline, CDR1 is KGHSH, CDR2 LQKENI. CDR3 region: CASSQGLDQPQHF. The DNA of the CDR3 is TGTGCCAGCTCACAGGGCCTCGATCAGCCCCAGCATTTT.

This chain connects TRBV18 to TRBJ1-1; D might be TRBD1 (5 bases). CDR1 KGHSH and CDR2 LQKENI come from the germline V gene. V dropped 1 base and J dropped 8 bases, with 8 bases sitting between them. This CDR3 region has 12 residues. The CDR3: CASSPLQGEAFF. In nucleotides, the CDR3 is TGTGCCAGCTCACCACTCCAGGGAGAAGCTTTCTTT.

The chain recombines TRBV20-1 with TRBJ1-2, with D possibly being TRBD1 (6 bases). This CDR3 comprises 13 residues. V lost 3 bases and J lost 7, with 15 bases in between. Germline V gene lookup returns CDR1 DFQATT and CDR2 SNEGSKA (reference sequence). In DNA, the CDR3 is TGCAGTGCTAGTGACCCAGGGGTGCGTGGCTACACCTTC. It encodes CSASDPGVRGYTF.

This chain joins TRBV6-7 and TRBJ2-5; the D is unclear. TRBV6-7 is sorted into the ORF group, with uncertain function. Trimming shortened V by 2 bases and J by 4 bases, and 2 bases separated the two germline ends. CDR3 length equals 11 residues. In DNA form, the CDR3 reads TGTGCCAGCAGTTACAGAGAGACCCAGTACTTC. Its protein product is CASSYRETQYF.

The chain is built from TRBV18 and TRBJ1-1; possibly TRBD1 for D (5 bases). Germline CDR1 KGHSH, CDR2 LQKENI. Trimming took 6 bases from V and 8 from J, leaving 10 bases between them. This CDR3 spans 11 amino acids. CDR3: CASSPGHEAFF. DNA for the CDR3: TGTGCCAGCTCCCCCGGACACGAAGCTTTCTTT. The variable domain in full, completed from reference TRBV18 and TRBJ1-1, reads NAGVMQNPRHLVRRRGQEARLRCSPMKGHSHVYWYRQLPEEGLKFMVYLQKENIIDESGMPKERFSAEFPKEGPSILRIQQVVRGDSAAYFCASSPGHEAFFGQGTRLTVV.

The chain uses TRBV27 and TRBJ1-4, with D possibly TRBD1 on 6 matching bases. The V gene's germline CDR1 is MNHEY and CDR2 SMNVEV (reference sequence). The CDR3 sequence is 14 residues long. V lost 5 bases, J lost 7 bases, and 14 bases lay in between. The CDR3 protein is CASSPRGLGEKLFF. CDR3 nucleotide sequence: TGTGCCAGCAGTCCTAGGGGGTTGGGTGAAAAACTGTTTTTT.

CDR3 residues: CASSLDRGRHEQYF. The CDR3 DNA reads as TGCGCCAGCAGCTTGGACCGGGGAAGACACGAGCAGTACTTC. The chain uses TRBV5-1 and TRBJ2-7; D perhaps matches TRBD2 (5 bases). Germline CDR1 is SGHRS and CDR2 is YFSETQ. V shed 0 bases and J shed 5 bases, with 12 bases lying between them. CDR3 length equals 14 residues.